These T cell receptor beta chains were read from a single sample in a study of human T cells and chemical hapten exposure. TCRdb re-derived calls from the 5' RACE reads in MiXCR, one entry per CDR3 protein. The repertoire includes more than 60,000 distinct CDR3 sequences, more than 15% of them detected once, and under 7.5% sits in the top ten. The origin of the receptors is a female donor in good health. The CDR3 runs from the conserved cysteine through the conserved F or W. Fields, in order: V gene, clone size, J gene, CDR3 protein. Clone size is not always given. Where it is, it says once, few, many or a class for expanded clones.

>TRBV5-1|few|TRBJ2-5
CASSFKNPGVLGETQYF
>TRBV5-6|.|TRBJ2-2
CASSSPLGGGPGGGELFF
>TRBV3-1|once|TRBJ2-3
CASSQVRTDTQYF
>TRBV4-2|.|TRBJ2-3
CASSQVSLERPTDTQYF
>TRBV20-1|few|TRBJ1-2
CSAPREGQGINYGYTF
>TRBV27|many|TRBJ1-6
CASSLFQGGGYNSPLHF
>TRBV5-1|many|TRBJ2-2
CASSNSGDTGELFF
>TRBV20-1|few|TRBJ1-1
CSARESLGENTEAFF
>TRBV3-1|.|TRBJ2-1
CASSPGSGGANNEQFF
>TRBV18|few|TRBJ2-7
CASSHPNNNEQYF
>TRBV24-1|.|TRBJ2-3
CATSDYRLASTDTQYF
>TRBV28|few|TRBJ1-5
CASSLIKGSVSNQPQHF
>TRBV24-1|few|TRBJ2-2
CATSDASGRTGELFF
>TRBV20-1|few|TRBJ1-2
CSARVFLLGRGANYGYTF
>TRBV6-1|.|TRBJ2-7
CASRMRQGSSEQYF
>TRBV6-5|few|TRBJ1-1
CASSLDHLNTEAFF
>TRBV6-2/TRBV6-3|.|TRBJ1-5
CASTYRPGGRNQPQHF
>TRBV5-1|few|TRBJ2-3
CASSLVPGSSTDTQYF
>TRBV20-1|few|TRBJ2-4
CSARAGLTGNIQYF
>TRBV5-1|few|TRBJ1-1
CASGTGETNTEAFF
>TRBV27|.|TRBJ2-3
CASRLAGADTQYF
>TRBV12-3/TRBV12-4|.|TRBJ2-7
CASSLGGRGAHEQYF
>TRBV21-1|few|TRBJ1-5
CASSKGGREGKGNQPQHF
>TRBV11-2|.|TRBJ2-1
CASSLAGNGLSSGRAWFF
>TRBV5-1|.|TRBJ2-3
CASSLDGFDTQYF
>TRBV7-2|few|TRBJ1-5
CASSLAGVNQPQHF
>TRBV7-9|many|TRBJ1-2
CASSSTGTGEVYGYTF
>TRBV30|.|TRBJ2-3
CAWRFRGGDTQYF
>TRBV2|few|TRBJ2-6
CASSDPGANVLTF
>TRBV7-2|few|TRBJ2-2
CASSLAIRGGHTGELFF
>TRBV4-2|many|TRBJ2-5
CASSQETGTGAETQYF
>TRBV20-1|few|TRBJ2-3
CSARDFRSTDTQYF
>TRBV29-1|few|TRBJ2-5
CSVLDRVETQYF
>TRBV5-4|few|TRBJ1-2
CASSLPSQGNYGYTF
>TRBV6-5|few|TRBJ2-5
CASSRTLRAETQYF
>TRBV7-8|few|TRBJ2-7
CASSLRSGRDGVNEQYF
>TRBV12-5|many|TRBJ1-5
CASARGTGNQPQHF
>TRBV24-1|.|TRBJ1-1
CATKPPTGTMNTEAFF
>TRBV28|few|TRBJ2-3
CASSSGVDTQYF
>TRBV6-5|.|TRBJ2-7
CASSYSRDLEQYF
>TRBV6-5|few|TRBJ1-1
CASSYSAGTQNTEAFF
>TRBV20-1|few|TRBJ2-1
CSASNYNEQFF
>TRBV11-2|.|TRBJ1-2
CASSPATGAHPLRGYTF
>TRBV7-9|few|TRBJ1-1
CASSRTGANTEAFF
>TRBV5-6|.|TRBJ1-6
CASSRDRGGSPLHF
>TRBV12-3/TRBV12-4|few|TRBJ1-2
CASSRNRDGYTF
>TRBV19|.|TRBJ2-7
CASSTGLTSSYEQYF
>TRBV4-1|.|TRBJ1-1
CASSQEGPETEAFF
>TRBV20-1|few|TRBJ2-2
CSALATRGAGELFF
>TRBV5-1|.|TRBJ2-5
CASSLGAQGRPETQYF
>TRBV2|few|TRBJ1-1
CASTVNTEAFF
>TRBV20-1|few|TRBJ1-2
CSAPGQTSLNYGYTF
>TRBV27|.|TRBJ2-5
CASRVSGQETQYF
>TRBV9|.|TRBJ2-3
CASSARYTDTQYF
>TRBV7-9|.|TRBJ1-1
CASSPLEGYTEAFF
>TRBV2|few|TRBJ2-1
CASAGGLAGEQFF
>TRBV28|few|TRBJ1-1
CASSPWGGRTTEAFF